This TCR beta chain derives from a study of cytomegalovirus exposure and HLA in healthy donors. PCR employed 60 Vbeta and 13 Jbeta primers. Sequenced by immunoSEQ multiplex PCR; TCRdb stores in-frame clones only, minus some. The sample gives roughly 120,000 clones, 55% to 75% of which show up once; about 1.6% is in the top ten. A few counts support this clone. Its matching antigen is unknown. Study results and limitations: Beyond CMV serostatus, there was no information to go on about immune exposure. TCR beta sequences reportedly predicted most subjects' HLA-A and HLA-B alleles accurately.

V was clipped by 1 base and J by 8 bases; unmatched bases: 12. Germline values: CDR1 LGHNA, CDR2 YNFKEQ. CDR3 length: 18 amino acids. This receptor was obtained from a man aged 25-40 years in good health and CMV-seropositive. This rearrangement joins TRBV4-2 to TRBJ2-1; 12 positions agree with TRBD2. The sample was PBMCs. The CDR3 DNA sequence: TGTGCCAGCAGCCAAGGGACTAGCGGGGTCGGGGGAGGGGATGAGCAGTTCTTC. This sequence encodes CASSQGTSGVGGGDEQFF.